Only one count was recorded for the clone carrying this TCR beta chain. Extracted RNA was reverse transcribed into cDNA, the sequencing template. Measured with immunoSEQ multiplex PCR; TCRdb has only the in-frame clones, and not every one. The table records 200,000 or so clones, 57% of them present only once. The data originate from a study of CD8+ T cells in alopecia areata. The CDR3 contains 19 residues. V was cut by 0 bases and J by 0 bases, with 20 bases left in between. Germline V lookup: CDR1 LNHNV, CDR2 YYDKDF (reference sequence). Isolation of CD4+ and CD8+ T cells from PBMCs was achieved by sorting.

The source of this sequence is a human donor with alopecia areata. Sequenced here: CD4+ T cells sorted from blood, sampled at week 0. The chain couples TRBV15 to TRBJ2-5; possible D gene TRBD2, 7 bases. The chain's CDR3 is CATSREPRGGATHQETQYF. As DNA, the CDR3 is TGTGCCACCAGCAGAGAGCCAAGGGGGGGGGCAACCCACCAAGAGACCCAGTACTTC.